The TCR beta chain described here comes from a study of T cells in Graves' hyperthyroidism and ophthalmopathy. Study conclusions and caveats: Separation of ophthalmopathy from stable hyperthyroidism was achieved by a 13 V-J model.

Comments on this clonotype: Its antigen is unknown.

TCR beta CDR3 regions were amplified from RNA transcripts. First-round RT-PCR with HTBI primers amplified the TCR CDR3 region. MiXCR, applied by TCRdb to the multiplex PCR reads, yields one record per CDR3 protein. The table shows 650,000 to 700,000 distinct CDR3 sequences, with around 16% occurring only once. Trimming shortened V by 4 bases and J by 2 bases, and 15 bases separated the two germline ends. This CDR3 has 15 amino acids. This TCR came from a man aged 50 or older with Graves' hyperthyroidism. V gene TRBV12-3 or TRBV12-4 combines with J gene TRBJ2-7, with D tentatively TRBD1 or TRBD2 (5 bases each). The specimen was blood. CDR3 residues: CASSYVGPGTYEQYF. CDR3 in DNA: TGTGCCAGCAGTTACGTGGGACCGGGAACCTACGAGCAGTACTTC.